This TCR beta chain was captured by sequencing in a study of blood T cell repertoires in COVID-19. Trimming pared 4 bases from V and 2 bases from J, leaving 16 bases between. Germline assignment: CDR1 SGHDT and CDR2 YYEEEE. This CDR3 region has 15 residues. Original methodology: It was from reference gene primer amplification that nucleated cell counts were estimated. Sequencing used immunoSEQ multiplex PCR; TCRdb keeps in-frame clones, though not all of them. The V and J calls and the clone size are those of that table, but D and trimming were determined from the DNA. This sample has under 250,000 clones; over 70% occur once, and the top ten carry 5.5%.

Sequencing was carried out using peripheral blood. This sequence was found in a woman aged 70-85 years with acute or convalescent COVID-19. This chain connects TRBV5-6 to TRBJ2-7, with TRBD2 as a possible D gene (6 bases). The chain's CDR3 is CASSPGGTGAYEQYF. The CDR3 coding sequence is TGTGCCAGCAGCCCTGGCGGGACTGGGGCCTACGAGCAGTACTTC.